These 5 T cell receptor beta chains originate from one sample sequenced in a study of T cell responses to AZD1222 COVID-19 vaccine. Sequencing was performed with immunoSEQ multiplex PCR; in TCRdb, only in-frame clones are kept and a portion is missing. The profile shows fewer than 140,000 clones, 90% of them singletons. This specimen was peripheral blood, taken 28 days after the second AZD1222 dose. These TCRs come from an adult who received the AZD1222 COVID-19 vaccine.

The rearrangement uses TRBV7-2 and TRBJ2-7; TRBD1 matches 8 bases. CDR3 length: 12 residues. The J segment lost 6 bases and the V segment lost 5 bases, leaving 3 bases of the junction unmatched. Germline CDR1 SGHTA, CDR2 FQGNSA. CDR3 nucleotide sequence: TGTGCCAGCAGCCCCAGGGGGCGCGAGCAGTACTTC. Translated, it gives CASSPRGREQYF.

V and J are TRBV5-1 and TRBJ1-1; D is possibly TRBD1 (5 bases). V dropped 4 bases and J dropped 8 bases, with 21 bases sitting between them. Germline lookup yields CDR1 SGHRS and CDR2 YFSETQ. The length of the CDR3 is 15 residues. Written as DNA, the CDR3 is TGCGCCAGCAGCGTAACCGGGACCCAAGTGTTCGAAGCTTTCTTT. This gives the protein CASSVTGTQVFEAFF.

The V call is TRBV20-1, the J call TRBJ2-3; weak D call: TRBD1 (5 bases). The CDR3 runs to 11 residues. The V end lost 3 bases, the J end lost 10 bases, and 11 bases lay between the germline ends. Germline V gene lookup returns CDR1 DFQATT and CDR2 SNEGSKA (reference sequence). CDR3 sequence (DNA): TGCAGTGCTAGTAGGGGCCTGCCGCAGTATTTT. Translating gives CSASRGLPQYF.

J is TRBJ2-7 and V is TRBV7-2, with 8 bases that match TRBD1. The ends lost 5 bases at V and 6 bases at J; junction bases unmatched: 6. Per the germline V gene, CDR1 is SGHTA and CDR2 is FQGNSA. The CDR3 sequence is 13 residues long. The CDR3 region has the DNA TGTGCCAGCAGCCCGAGGACAGGGTTCGAGCAGTACTTC. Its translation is CASSPRTGFEQYF.

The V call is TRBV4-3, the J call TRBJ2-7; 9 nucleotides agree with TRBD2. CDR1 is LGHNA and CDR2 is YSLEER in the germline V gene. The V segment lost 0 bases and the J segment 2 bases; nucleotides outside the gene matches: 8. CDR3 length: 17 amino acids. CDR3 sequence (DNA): TGCGCCAGCAGCCAAGATTGGCCTAGCGGGGCCCCCTACGAGCAGTACTTC. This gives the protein CASSQDWPSGAPYEQYF.